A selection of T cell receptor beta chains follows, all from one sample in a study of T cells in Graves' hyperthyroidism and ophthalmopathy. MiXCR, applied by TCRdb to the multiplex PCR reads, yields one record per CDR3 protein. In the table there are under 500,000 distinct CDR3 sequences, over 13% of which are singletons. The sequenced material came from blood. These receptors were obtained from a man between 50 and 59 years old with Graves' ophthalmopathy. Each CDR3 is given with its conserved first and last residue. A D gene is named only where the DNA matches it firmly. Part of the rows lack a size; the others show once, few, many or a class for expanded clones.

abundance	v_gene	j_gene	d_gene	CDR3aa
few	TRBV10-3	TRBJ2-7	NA	CAIRGVSSYEQYF
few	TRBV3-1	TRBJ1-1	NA	CASAVNTEAFF
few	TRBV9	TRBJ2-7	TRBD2	CASSRTSAYPIEQYF
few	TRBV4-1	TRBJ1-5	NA	CASSLTEGGNQPQHF
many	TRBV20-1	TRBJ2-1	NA	CSARDLAPNNEQFF
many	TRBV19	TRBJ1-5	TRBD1	CASSSFLTGKEQPQHF
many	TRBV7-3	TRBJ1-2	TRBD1	CASSLGAGTAYGYTF
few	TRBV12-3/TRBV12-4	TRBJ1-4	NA	CASSLVGEKLFF
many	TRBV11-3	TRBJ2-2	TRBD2	CASKLLAGSVGELFF
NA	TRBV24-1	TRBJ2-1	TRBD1	CATSDSGTGDEQFF
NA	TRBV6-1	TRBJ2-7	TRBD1	CASSGGQGIYEQYF
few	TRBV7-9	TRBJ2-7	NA	CASSPRGTLSSYEQYF
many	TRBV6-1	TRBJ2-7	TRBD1	CATSTGPSTYEQYF
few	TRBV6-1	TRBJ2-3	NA	CASKSWASTDTQYF
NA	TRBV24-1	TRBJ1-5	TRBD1	CATSETGGSQPQHF
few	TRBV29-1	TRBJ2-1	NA	CSSRGGGDEQFF
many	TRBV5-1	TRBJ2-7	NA	CASSPRQDMAWQYF
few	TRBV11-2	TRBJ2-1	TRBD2	CASSHGTSGRINEQFF
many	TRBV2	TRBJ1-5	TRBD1	CASRSGTGVRQPQHF
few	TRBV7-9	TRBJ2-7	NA	CASSLGQGMDYEQYF
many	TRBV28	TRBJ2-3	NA	CASSRGQLTDTQYF
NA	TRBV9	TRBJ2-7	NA	CASSPGLLGHEQYF
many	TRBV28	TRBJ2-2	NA	CASSPQGRTYTIANTGELFF
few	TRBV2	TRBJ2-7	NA	CASSDAGIMPSKYEQYF
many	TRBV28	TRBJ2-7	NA	CASSFRGATYEQYF
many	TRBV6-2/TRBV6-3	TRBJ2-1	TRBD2	CASSPLAGGLGVFF
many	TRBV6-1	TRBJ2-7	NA	CASSPTRHEQYF
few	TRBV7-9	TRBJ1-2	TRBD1	CAASSSVSRDSYGYTF
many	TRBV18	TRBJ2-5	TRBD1	CASSTRTGGETQYF
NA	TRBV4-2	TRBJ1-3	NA	CASSQEGTRSGNTIYF
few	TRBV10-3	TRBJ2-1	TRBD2	CAISVGTSGPSYNEQFF
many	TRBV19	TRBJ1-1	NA	CASSIADNRMNTEAFF
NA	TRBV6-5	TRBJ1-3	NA	CASSYSAFLSGNTIYF
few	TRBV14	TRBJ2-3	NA	CASSQEAWVSTDTQYF
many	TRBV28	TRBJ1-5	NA	CASSGRDQPQHF
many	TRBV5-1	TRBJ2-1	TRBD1	CASRTTGEVYNEQFF
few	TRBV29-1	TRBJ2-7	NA	CSVGDGRSYEQYF
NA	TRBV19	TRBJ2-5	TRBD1	CASSPGDRVAAQYF
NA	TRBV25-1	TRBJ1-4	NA	CASSEYESSTNEKLFF
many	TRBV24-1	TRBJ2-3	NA	CATSDSQDSSTDTQYF
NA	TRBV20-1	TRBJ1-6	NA	CSARVRGGSSYNSPLHF
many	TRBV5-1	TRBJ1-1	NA	CASTLFGMTEAFF
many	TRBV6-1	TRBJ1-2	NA	CASSEHTAQYGYTF
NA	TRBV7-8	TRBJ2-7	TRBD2	CASSLDRLAGDHYEQYF
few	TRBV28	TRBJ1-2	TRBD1	CATMEGTGGNYGYTF
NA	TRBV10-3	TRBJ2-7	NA	CAISESWGVEQYF
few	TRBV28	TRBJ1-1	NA	CASSPGPGREAFF
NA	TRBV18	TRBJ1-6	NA	CASSPQETHSNSPLHF
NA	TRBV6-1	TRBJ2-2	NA	CASRRRKGGSNTGELFF
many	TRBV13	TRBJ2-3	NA	CASSLVGAWGAQENSHTQYF
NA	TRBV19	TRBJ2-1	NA	CASSTSRASYNEQFF
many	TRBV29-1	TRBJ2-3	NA	CSVEGGPRASTDTQYF
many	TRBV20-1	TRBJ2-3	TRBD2	CSATGREGADTQYF